This T cell receptor beta chain came from a study of T cells in Graves' hyperthyroidism and ophthalmopathy. Study-wide context: Staff took peripheral blood when the initial diagnosis was made, before any treatment began. Findings of the study overall: The model made its ophthalmopathy prediction, and onset followed a median about 6.8 months later.

Germline CDR1 and CDR2: SNHLY and FYNNEI. V was cut by 4 bases and J by 5 bases, with 9 bases left in between. The CDR3 covers 13 residues. The source material, RNA transcripts, was used to amplify TCR beta CDR3 regions. HTBI primers were used for first-round RT-PCR of the TCR CDR3. TCRdb processed the multiplex PCR reads anew with MiXCR; each CDR3 protein has one entry. This table has approximately 710,000 distinct CDR3 sequences, around a sixth appearing once. In the case of this clonotype: Its antigen remains unknown.

The receptor's source is a man in his forties or fifties with Graves' hyperthyroidism. The chain employs TRBV2 and TRBJ1-5, with a possible D match to TRBD1 (5 bases). The sequencing sample was made of blood. CDR3 sequence reads: CASSGETDQPQHF. The CDR3 nucleotides are TGTGCCAGCAGTGGTGAGACAGATCAGCCCCAGCATTTT.